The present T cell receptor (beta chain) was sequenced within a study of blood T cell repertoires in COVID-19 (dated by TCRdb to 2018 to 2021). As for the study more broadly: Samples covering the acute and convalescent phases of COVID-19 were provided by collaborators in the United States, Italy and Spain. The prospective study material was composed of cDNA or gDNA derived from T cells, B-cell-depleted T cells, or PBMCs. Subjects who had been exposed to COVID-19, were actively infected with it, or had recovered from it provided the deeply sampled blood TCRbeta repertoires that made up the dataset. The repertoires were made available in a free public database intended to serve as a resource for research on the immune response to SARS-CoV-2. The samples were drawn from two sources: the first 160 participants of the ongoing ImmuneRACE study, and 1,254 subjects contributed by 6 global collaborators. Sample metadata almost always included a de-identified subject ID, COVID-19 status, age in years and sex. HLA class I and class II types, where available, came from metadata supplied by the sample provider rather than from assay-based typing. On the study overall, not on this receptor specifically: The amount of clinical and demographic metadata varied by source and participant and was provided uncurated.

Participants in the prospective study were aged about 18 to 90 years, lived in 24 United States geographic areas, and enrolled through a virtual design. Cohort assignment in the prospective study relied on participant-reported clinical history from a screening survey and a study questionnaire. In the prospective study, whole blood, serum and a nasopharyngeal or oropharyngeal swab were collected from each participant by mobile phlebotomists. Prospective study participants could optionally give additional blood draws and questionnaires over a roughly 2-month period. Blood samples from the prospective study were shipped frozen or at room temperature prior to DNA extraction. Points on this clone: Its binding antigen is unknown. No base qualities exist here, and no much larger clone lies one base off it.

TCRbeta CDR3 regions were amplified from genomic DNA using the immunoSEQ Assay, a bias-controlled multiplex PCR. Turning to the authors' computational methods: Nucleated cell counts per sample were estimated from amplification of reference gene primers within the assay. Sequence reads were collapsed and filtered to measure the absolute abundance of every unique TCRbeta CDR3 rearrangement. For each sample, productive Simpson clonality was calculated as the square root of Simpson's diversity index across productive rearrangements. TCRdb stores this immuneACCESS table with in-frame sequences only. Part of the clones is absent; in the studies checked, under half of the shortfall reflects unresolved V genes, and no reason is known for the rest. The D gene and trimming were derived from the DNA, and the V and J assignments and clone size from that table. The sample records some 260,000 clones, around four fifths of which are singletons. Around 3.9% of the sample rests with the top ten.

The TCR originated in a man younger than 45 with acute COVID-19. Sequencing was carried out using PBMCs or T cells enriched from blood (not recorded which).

The DNA is TGCGCCAGCAGCTTGCGGGACAGCACTGAAGCTTTCTTT. Its protein is CASSLRDSTEAFF. Recombination connected TRBV5-1 to TRBJ1-1; TRBD1 aligns with 7 central bases. The CDR3 covers 13 residues, taking in both the cysteine and the phenylalanine. Of all the DNA, just the CDR3 is kept, 39 bases in frame from base 1. CDR1 and CDR2, looked up from the germline V gene, are SGHRS and YFSETQ. Trimming removed 1 base from V and 4 bases from J; the gene matches leave 1 base unexplained.